Presented here are 13 T cell receptor beta chains from one specimen sequenced in a study of blood T cell repertoires in COVID-19. TCRdb keeps only in-frame clones here, not all; method: immunoSEQ multiplex PCR. The sample lists around 54,000 clones; about 90% were seen once. The sequencing input was peripheral blood. The receptors shown here come from a human donor in a cohort sampled during active COVID-19.

The chain carries TRBV6-6 and TRBJ2-6; perhaps TRBD1 as D (6 bases). Germline values: CDR1 MNHNY, CDR2 SVGAGI (reference sequence). This CDR3 region has 16 residues. V was trimmed by 6 bases and J by 2 bases, leaving 14 bases between them. In DNA form, the CDR3 reads TGTGCCAGCAGGCGATCCACAGGGACTGGGGCCAACGTCCTGACTTTC. Translation gives CASRRSTGTGANVLTF.

The rearrangement uses TRBV15 and TRBJ1-4, with 9 bases lining up with TRBD1. CDR3 length: 15 amino acids. With V trimmed by 5 bases and J by 8 bases, 9 bases remained unmatched. CDR1 and CDR2 from the germline V gene are LNHNV and YYDKDF (reference sequence). Written as DNA, the CDR3 is TGTGCCACCAGCTTAACGGGACAGGGATACGAAAAACTGTTTTTT. Residues: CATSLTGQGYEKLFF.

The chain joins TRBV18 to TRBJ2-7; 12 nucleotides line up with TRBD2. CDR3 length: 15 residues. J lost 4 bases, V lost 2 bases, and 3 bases had no gene match. CDR1 is KGHSH, CDR2 LQKENI, per germline. CDR3 sequence reads: CASSPGLAGGYEQYF. CDR3 sequence (DNA): TGTGCCAGCTCACCAGGTCTAGCGGGGGGGTACGAGCAGTACTTC.

The sample holds a few counts of this clone. The CDR3 here is CASRHRDRGAVRQPQHF. The CDR3 nucleotides are TGTGCCAGCAGACATCGGGACAGGGGCGCGGTTCGTCAGCCCCAGCATTTT. V gene TRBV27 combines with J gene TRBJ1-5, with 10 bases lining up with TRBD1. The CDR3 sequence is 17 residues long. CDR1 and CDR2 from the germline V gene are MNHEY and SMNVEV (reference sequence). V lost 6 bases and J lost 6; bases outside the gene matches: 14.

The chain couples TRBV21-1 to TRBJ2-1; the table names TRBD2, a call not compared with the DNA. TRBV21-1 is flagged as a pseudogene. This CDR3 has 20 residues. This CDR3 reads CASSPRGLAGGPDSYNEQFF. The CDR3 coding sequence is TGTGCCAGCAGCCCTCGAGGACTAGCGGGAGGGCCCGACTCATATAATGAGCAGTTCTTC.

The chain combines TRBV6-5 with TRBJ2-7; D ambiguous. Germline lookup yields CDR1 MNHEY and CDR2 SVGAGI. V lost 7 bases and J lost 2, with 12 bases in between. The CDR3 consists of 13 residues. In DNA, the CDR3 is TGTGCCAGCAAGGTCTCAGGTACCTACGAGCAGTACTTC. This encodes CASKVSGTYEQYF.

This chain links TRBV25-1 with TRBJ2-5, with a possible D match to TRBD1 (6 bases). Trimming took off 5 bases at V and 3 bases at J, with 19 bases between the two ends. The CDR3 totals 16 residues. Per germline, CDR1 MGHDK and CDR2 SYGVNS. CDR3 coding DNA: TGTGCCAGCAGTCCATCGACCGGGACACTCGAAGAGACCCAGTACTTC. Translating it yields CASSPSTGTLEETQYF.

The V and J genes are TRBV29-1 and TRBJ1-2; D is undetermined. The CDR3 is made up of 15 amino acids. CDR1 is SQVTM, CDR2 ANQGSEA, per germline. V was trimmed by 0 bases and J by 4 bases, leaving 15 bases between them. The CDR3 DNA reads as TGCAGCGTTGAAGATGTGGTTAGCGCGGCCTATGGCTACACCTTC. This encodes CSVEDVVSAAYGYTF.

This sequence joins TRBV19 and TRBJ1-2; 7 bases are shared with TRBD1. CDR1 is LNHDA, CDR2 SQIVND, per germline (reference sequence). J lost 7 bases, V lost 7 bases, and 12 bases had no gene match. The CDR3 loop spans 14 amino acids. In nucleotides, the CDR3 is TGTGCCAGTACTGACGACAGGGTAGGTGGTGGCTACACCTTC. Its translation is CASTDDRVGGGYTF.

This clone was found once. The same CDR3 arises from other DNA sequences in this sample as well. The chain carries TRBV11-3 and TRBJ2-1, with D perhaps TRBD1 (6 bases). Germline lookup yields CDR1 SGHNT and CDR2 YENEEA. Trimming shortened V by 3 bases and J by 5 bases, and 8 bases separated the two germline ends. The CDR3 runs to 13 residues. The CDR3 DNA reads as TGTGCCAGCAGCTTGGGGGCGAACAATGAGCAGTTCTTC. Encoded protein: CASSLGANNEQFF.

The chain uses TRBV19 and TRBJ2-7; a weak D match, TRBD2 (6 bases). The CDR3 covers 13 residues. The ends were cut back, 3 bases at V and 6 bases at J, with 12 bases in the middle. Germline CDR1 LNHDA, CDR2 SQIVND (reference sequence). The chain's CDR3 is CASSMGPGGEQYF. CDR3 DNA sequence: TGTGCCAGTAGTATGGGACCCGGGGGCGAGCAGTACTTC. Based on the CDR3 plus reference TRBV19 and TRBJ2-7, the full variable domain is DGGITQSPKYLFRKEGQNVTLSCEQNLNHDAMYWYRQDPGQGLRLIYYSQIVNDFQKGDIAEGYSVSREKKESFPLTVTSAQKNPTAFYLCASSMGPGGEQYFGPGTRLTVT.

The chain uses TRBV5-1 and TRBJ2-7; 10 bases agree with TRBD2. The CDR3 has 17 amino acids. Looked up from germline, CDR1 is SGHRS and CDR2 is YFSETQ. The ends lost 0 bases at V and 4 bases at J; junction bases unmatched: 10. Here the CDR3 DNA reads TGCGCCAGCAGCTTGGCGTCGTCCCTAGCGGGGGTATACGAGCAGTACTTC. This gives the protein CASSLASSLAGVYEQYF.

This chain links TRBV9 with TRBJ2-7; possibly TRBD1 for D (5 bases). The germline gives CDR1 SGDLS, CDR2 YYNGEE. V lost 6 bases and J 6 bases, leaving 22 bases between the germline ends. CDR3 length equals 15 residues. Here the CDR3 DNA reads TGTGCCAGCACCTCTGGGGCAGCTATCCCATCCGAGCAGTACTTC. Translating gives CASTSGAAIPSEQYF.